A selection of T cell receptor beta chains follows, all from one sample in a study of CD8 T cells in ankylosing spondylitis. One entry per CDR3 protein results from TCRdb running MiXCR on the 5' RACE reads. The sample shows fewer than 450,000 distinct CDR3 sequences, about a sixth of them seen only once. The sequenced material came from blood, either unsorted or a sorted T cell fraction (not recorded which). These receptors all stem from a male donor with ankylosing spondylitis. Each CDR3 is given without its conserved first and last residue. The order of the fields is J gene, V gene, CDR3 protein.

TRBJ2-7,TRBV7-9,ASSLEHGMGEQY
TRBJ1-3,TRBV6-1,ASRNQGNTIY
TRBJ1-3,TRBV5-1,ASSRDGSSGNTIY
TRBJ2-1,TRBV6-2/TRBV6-3,ASSRVASGFYEQF
TRBJ2-2,TRBV28,ASSLLGNLRTGELF
TRBJ2-1,TRBV7-3,ASSTSGGAGNEQF
TRBJ2-5,TRBV7-9,ASSLSGAWGQETQY
TRBJ2-7,TRBV6-2/TRBV6-3,ASSRTVADEQY
TRBJ1-5,TRBV20-1,SARTGTGAGQPQH
TRBJ2-1,TRBV7-2,ASSPRGQKGEQF
TRBJ2-3,TRBV11-1,ASSRTPPGRGLRTTDTQY
TRBJ1-5,TRBV6-4,ASSDPLQNSYSNQPQH
TRBJ1-5,TRBV2,ASKATGSGANQPQH
TRBJ1-1,TRBV7-9,ASSFELLNTEAF
TRBJ2-7,TRBV12-3/TRBV12-4,ASSLVAGGYEQY
TRBJ1-2,TRBV20-1,SARGLPYGYT
TRBJ1-5,TRBV20-1,SARGDGNQPQH
TRBJ2-3,TRBV4-1,ASSQGSFSTDTQY
TRBJ2-5,TRBV19,ASSSGGPQETQY
TRBJ2-3,TRBV27,ASSFETGTDTQY
TRBJ2-3,TRBV12-3/TRBV12-4,ASSWGSTDTQY
TRBJ2-3,TRBV7-9,ASLPTVTDTQY
TRBJ1-1,TRBV6-6,ASSPARPEAF